A selection of T cell receptor beta chains follows, all from one sample in a study of CD8+ T cells in alopecia areata. TCRdb keeps only in-frame clones here, not all; method: immunoSEQ multiplex PCR. In the table there are approximately 160,000 clones, 50% to 65% of which are singletons. Specimen: CD4+ T cells sorted from blood, collected at week 24, from a patient treated with tofacitinib. The receptors derive from a human donor with alopecia areata. CDR3s include the opening cysteine and the closing phenylalanine or tryptophan. D genes are given only for firm matches. The size of a clone is reported for some rows only, either as once, few or many, or as a class for expanded clones.

clone_size j_call d_call v_call cdr3_aa cdr3_nt
- TRBJ1-5 TRBD1 TRBV5-6 CASSRGATGYQPQHF TGTGCCAGCAGCCGAGGGGCGACAGGGTACCAGCCCCAGCATTTT
- TRBJ1-5 TRBD1 TRBV6-5 CASRSTGGGNQPQHF TGTGCCAGCAGGTCGACAGGGGGGGGCAATCAGCCCCAGCATTTT
once TRBJ2-1 TRBD2 TRBV29-1 CSARGGDPPYNEQFF TGCAGCGCACGGGGGGGGGACCCCCCCTACAATGAGCAGTTCTTC
- TRBJ2-4 - TRBV9 CASSVRGAKNIQYF TGTGCCAGCAGCGTCCGGGGGGCCAAAAACATTCAGTACTTC
- TRBJ2-3 TRBD2 TRBV18 CASSSPLAGVLF TGTGCCAGCTCATCTCCACTAGCGGGGGTTTTATTT
- TRBJ2-5 TRBD1 TRBV5-6 CASSFPRDRARGETQYF TGTGCCAGCAGCTTTCCCCGAGACAGGGCTAGGGGAGAGACCCAGTACTTC
- TRBJ2-1 - TRBV7-8 CASRYRESSYNEQFF TGTGCCAGCAGGTACAGGGAGAGCTCCTACAATGAGCAGTTCTTC
- TRBJ2-5 - TRBV4-2 CASSRNTRNQETQYF TGTGCCAGCAGCCGGAATACTAGGAACCAAGAGACCCAGTACTTC
- TRBJ1-2 - TRBV5-1 CASSLDSLGGYGYTF TGCGCCAGCAGCCTGGACAGCCTGGGGGGCTATGGCTACACCTTC
- TRBJ1-3 - TRBV30 CAWSVRDTIYF TGTGCCTGGAGTGTACGTGACACCATATATTTT
- TRBJ2-7 - TRBV9 CASSAQSGPPHYEQYF TGTGCCAGCAGCGCCCAGTCGGGACCCCCACACTACGAGCAGTACTTC
- TRBJ2-1 TRBD1 TRBV29-1 CSVRGTETTHVLF TGCAGCGTACGTGGGACAGAGACAACGCACGTGCTCTTC
- TRBJ1-4 TRBD1 TRBV30 CAWQTGPNEKLFF TGTGCCTGGCAGACAGGGCCTAATGAAAAACTGTTTTTT
- TRBJ1-5 - TRBV23-1 CASLQGNSNQPQHF TGCGCCAGCCTTCAGGGGAATAGCAATCAGCCCCAGCATTTT
- TRBJ2-3 TRBD2 TRBV9 CASSVVGLASDTQYF TGTGCCAGCAGCGTAGTGGGACTAGCGTCAGATACGCAGTATTTT
- TRBJ1-1 - TRBV4-1 CASSPYGMNTEAFF TGCGCCAGCAGCCCGTATGGGATGAACACTGAAGCTTTCTTT
- TRBJ1-2 TRBD1 TRBV23-1 CASSQWDRGRYNYGYTF TGCGCCAGCAGTCAATGGGACAGGGGGCGTTATAACTATGGCTACACCTTC
- TRBJ2-7 - TRBV11-1 CASGVWRDYEQYF TGTGCCAGCGGGGTTTGGAGGGACTACGAGCAGTACTTC
- TRBJ1-2 TRBD1 TRBV10-3 CAIGQGTNYGYTF TGTGCCATTGGACAGGGAACAAACTATGGCTACACCTTC
- TRBJ2-5 TRBD2 TRBV4-1 CASSFKRGDQETQYF TGCGCCAGCAGCTTCAAGCGGGGGGACCAAGAGACCCAGTACTTC
- TRBJ1-1 - TRBV19 CASSIWKADTEAFF TGTGCCAGTAGTATTTGGAAGGCGGACACTGAAGCTTTCTTT
- TRBJ2-2 TRBD1 TRBV5-1 CASSSDRGNTGELFF TGCGCCAGCAGCTCCGACAGGGGGAACACCGGGGAGCTGTTTTTT
- TRBJ1-5 TRBD1 TRBV2 CASSVQGAGNQPQHF TGTGCCAGCAGTGTACAGGGGGCTGGCAATCAGCCCCAGCATTTT
- TRBJ1-2 - TRBV20-1 CSARMDDGYTF TGCAGTGCTAGAATGGATGATGGCTACACCTTC
once TRBJ2-3 - TRBV5-1 CASSLARTTLYTDTQYF TGCGCCAGCAGCTTGGCCCGGACTACCCTTTACACAGATACGCAGTATTTT
- TRBJ2-1 TRBD1 TRBV20-1 CSATTQGAWFF TGCAGTGCAACCACCCAGGGGGCTTGGTTCTTC
- TRBJ1-5 - TRBV30 CAWNSGPTNQPQHF TGTGCCTGGAATTCGGGGCCGACGAATCAGCCCCAGCATTTT
many TRBJ2-4 - TRBV6-5 CASSSRFLNIQYF TGTGCCAGCAGTTCCAGATTTTTGAACATTCAGTACTTC